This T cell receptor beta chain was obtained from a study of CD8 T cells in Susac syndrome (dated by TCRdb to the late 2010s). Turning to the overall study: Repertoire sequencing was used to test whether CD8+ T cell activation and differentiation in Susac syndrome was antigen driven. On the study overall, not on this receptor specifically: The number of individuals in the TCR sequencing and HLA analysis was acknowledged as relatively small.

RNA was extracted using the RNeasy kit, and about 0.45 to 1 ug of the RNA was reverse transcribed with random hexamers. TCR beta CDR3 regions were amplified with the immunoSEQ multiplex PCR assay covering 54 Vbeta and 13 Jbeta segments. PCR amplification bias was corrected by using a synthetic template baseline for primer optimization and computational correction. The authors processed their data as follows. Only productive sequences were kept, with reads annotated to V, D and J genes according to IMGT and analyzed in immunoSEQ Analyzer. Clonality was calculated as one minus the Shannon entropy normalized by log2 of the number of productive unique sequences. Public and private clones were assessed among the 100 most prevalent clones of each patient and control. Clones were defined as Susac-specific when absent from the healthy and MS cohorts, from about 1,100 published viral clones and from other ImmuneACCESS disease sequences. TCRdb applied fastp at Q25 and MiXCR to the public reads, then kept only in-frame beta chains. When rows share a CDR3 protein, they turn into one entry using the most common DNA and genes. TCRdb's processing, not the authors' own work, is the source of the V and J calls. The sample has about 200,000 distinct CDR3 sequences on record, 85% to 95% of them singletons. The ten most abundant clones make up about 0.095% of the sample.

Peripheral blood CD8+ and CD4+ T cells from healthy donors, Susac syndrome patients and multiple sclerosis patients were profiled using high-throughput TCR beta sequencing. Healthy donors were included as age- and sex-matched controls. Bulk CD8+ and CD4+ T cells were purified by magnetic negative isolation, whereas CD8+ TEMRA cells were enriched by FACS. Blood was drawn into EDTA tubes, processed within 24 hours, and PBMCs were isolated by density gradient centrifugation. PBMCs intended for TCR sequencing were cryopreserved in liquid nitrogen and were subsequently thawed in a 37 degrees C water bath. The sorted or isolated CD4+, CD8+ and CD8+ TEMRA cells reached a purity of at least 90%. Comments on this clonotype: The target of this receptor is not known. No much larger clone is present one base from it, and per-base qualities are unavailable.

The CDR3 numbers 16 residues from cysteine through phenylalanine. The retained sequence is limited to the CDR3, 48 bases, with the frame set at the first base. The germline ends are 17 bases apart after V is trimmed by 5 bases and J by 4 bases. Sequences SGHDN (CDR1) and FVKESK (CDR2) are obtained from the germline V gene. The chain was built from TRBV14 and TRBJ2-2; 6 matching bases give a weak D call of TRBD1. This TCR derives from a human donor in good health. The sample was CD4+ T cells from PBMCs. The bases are TGTGCCAGCAGCTCTCAACAGGGTTTGCGCACCGGGGAGCTGTTTTTT. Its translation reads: CASSSQQGLRTGELFF.